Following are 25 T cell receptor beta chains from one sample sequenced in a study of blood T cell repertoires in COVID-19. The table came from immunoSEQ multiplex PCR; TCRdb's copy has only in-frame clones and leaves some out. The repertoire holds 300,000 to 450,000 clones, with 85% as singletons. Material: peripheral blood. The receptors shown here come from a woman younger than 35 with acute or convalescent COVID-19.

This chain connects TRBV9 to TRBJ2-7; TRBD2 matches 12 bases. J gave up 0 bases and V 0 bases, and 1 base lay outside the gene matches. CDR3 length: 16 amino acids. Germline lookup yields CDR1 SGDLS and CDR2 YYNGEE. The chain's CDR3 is CASSVGLAGDSYEQYF. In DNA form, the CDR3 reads TGTGCCAGCAGCGTAGGACTAGCGGGAGACTCCTACGAGCAGTACTTC. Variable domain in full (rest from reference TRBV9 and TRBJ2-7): DSGVTQTPKHLITATGQRVTLRCSPRSGDLSVYWYQQSLDQGLQFLIQYYNGEERAKGNILERFSAQQFPDLHSELNLSSLELGDSALYFCASSVGLAGDSYEQYFGPGTRLTVT.

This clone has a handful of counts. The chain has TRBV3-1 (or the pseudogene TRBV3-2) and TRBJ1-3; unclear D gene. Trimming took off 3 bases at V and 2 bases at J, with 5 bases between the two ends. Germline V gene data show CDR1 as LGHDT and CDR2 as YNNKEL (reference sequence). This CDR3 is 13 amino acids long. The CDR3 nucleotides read TGTGCCAGCAGCCAGTTTACTGGAAACACCATATATTTT. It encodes CASSQFTGNTIYF.

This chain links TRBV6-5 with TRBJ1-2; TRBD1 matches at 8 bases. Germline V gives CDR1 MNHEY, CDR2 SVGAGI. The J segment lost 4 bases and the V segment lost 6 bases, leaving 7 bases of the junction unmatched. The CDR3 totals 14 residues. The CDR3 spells CASRRPGTGYGYTF. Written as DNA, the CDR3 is TGTGCCAGCAGGCGGCCCGGGACAGGCTATGGCTACACCTTC.

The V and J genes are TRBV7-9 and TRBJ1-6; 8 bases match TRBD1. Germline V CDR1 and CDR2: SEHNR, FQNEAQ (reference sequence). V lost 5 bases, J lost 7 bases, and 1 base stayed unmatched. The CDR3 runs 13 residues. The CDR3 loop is CASSGQGNSPLHF. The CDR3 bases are TGTGCCAGCAGCGGACAGGGCAATTCACCCCTCCACTTT.

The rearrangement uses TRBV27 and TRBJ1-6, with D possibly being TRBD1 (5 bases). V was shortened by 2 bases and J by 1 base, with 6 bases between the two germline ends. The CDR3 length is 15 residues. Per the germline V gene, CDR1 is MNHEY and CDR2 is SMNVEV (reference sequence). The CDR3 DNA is TGTGCCAGCAGTTTAAAGGGGTCCTATAATTCACCCCTCCACTTT. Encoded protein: CASSLKGSYNSPLHF.

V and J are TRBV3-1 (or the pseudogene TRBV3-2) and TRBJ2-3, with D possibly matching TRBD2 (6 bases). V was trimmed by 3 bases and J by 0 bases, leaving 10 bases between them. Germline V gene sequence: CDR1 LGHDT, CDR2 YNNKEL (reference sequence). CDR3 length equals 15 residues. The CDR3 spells CASSQVRGSTDTQYF. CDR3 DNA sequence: TGTGCCAGCAGCCAGGTGCGGGGAAGCACAGATACGCAGTATTTT.

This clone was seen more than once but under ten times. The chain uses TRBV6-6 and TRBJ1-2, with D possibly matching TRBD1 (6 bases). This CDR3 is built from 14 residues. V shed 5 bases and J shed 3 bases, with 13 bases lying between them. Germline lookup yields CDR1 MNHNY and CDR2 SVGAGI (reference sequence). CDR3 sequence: CASSAGQMDYGYTF. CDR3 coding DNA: TGTGCCAGCAGTGCCGGACAGATGGACTATGGCTACACCTTC.

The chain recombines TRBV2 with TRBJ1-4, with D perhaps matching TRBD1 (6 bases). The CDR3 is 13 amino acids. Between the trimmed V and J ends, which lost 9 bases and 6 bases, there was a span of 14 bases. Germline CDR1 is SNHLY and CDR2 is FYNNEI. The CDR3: CASRIGGDEKLFF. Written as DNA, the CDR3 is TGTGCCAGTCGAATAGGGGGAGATGAAAAACTGTTTTTT.

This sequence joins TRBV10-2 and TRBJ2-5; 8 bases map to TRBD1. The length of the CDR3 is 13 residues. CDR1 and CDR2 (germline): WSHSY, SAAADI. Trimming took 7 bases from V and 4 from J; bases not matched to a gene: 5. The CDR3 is CASKQGGLETQYF. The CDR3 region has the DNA TGCGCCAGCAAACAGGGGGGATTAGAGACCCAGTACTTC.

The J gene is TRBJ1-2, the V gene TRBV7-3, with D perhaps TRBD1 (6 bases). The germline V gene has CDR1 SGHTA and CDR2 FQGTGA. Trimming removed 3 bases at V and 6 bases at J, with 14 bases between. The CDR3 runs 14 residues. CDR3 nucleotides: TGTGCCAGCAGCTTTAGGACAGAAGAAAATGGCTACACCTTC. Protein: CASSFRTEENGYTF. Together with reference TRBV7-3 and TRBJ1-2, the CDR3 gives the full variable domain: GAGVSQTPSNKVTEKGKYVELRCDPISGHTALYWYRQSLGQGPEFLIYFQGTGAADDSGLPNDRFFAVRPEGSVSTLKIQRTERGDSAVYLCASSFRTEENGYTFGSGTRLTVV.

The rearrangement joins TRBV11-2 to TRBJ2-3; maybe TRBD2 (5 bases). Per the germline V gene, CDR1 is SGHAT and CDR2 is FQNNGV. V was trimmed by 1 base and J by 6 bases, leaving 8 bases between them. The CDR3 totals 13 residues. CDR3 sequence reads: CASSLVRGDTQYF. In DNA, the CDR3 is TGTGCCAGCAGCTTAGTCCGAGGGGATACGCAGTATTTT.

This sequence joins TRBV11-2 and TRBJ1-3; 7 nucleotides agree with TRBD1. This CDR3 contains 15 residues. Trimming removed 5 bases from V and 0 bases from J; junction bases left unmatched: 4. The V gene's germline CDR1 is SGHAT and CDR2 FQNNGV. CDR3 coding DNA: TGTGCCAGCAGCATAGGGACAGCCTCTGGAAACACCATATATTTT. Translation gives CASSIGTASGNTIYF.

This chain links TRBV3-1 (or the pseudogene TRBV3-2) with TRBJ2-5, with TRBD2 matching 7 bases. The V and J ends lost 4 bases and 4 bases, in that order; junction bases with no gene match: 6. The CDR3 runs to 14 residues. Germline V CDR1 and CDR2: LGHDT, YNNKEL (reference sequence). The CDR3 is CASSPRTSRETQYF. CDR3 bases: TGTGCCAGCAGCCCGAGGACTAGTAGAGAGACCCAGTACTTC.

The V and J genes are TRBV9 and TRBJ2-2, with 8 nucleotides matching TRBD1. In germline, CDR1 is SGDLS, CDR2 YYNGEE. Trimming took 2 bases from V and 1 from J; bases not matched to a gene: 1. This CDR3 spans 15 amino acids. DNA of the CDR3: TGTGCCAGCAGCGTGGACAGGGAGAACACCGGGGAGCTGTTTTTT. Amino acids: CASSVDRENTGELFF.

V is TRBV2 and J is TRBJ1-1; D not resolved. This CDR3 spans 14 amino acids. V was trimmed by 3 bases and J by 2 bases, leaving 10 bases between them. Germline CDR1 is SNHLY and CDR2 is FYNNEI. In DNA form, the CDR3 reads TGTGCCAGCAGTGAGATTCTATCCAACACTGAAGCTTTCTTT. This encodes CASSEILSNTEAFF.

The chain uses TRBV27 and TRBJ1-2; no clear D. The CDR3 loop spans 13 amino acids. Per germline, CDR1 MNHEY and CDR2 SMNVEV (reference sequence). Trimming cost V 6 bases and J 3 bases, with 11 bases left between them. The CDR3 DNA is TGTGCCAGCAGCCGTAGAGGTCACTATGGCTACACCTTC. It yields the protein CASSRRGHYGYTF.

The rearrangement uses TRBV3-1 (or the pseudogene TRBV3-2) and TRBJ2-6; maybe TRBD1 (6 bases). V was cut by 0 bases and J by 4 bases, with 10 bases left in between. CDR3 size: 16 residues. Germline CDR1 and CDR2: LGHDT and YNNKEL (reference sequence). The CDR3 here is CASSQEGGSGANVLTF. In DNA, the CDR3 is TGTGCCAGCAGCCAAGAAGGGGGTTCAGGGGCCAACGTCCTGACTTTC.

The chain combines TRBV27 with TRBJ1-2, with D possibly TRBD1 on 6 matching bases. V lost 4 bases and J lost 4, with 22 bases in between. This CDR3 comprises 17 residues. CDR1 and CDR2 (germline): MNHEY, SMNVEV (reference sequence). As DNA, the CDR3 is TGTGCCAGCAGTTACGCCACTGACAGGCTCCAGGGCTATGGCTACACCTTC. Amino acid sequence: CASSYATDRLQGYGYTF.

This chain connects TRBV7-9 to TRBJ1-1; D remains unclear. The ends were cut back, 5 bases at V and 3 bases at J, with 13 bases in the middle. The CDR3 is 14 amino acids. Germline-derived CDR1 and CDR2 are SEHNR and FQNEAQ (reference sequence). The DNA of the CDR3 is TGTGCCAGCAGCCCCCGGGCGGGCGACACTGAAGCTTTCTTT. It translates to CASSPRAGDTEAFF.

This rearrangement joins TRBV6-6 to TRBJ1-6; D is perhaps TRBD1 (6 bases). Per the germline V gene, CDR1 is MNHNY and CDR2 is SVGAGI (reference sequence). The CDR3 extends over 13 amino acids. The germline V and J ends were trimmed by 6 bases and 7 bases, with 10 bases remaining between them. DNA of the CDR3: TGTGCCAGCAGGGACAGTACAAATTCACCCCTCCACTTT. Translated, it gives CASRDSTNSPLHF.

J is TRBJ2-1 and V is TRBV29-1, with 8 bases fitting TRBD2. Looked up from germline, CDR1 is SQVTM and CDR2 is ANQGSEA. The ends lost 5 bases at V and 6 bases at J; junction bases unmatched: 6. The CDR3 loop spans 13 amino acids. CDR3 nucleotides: TGCAGCGTTCTGAGCGGGGGACTCAATGAGCAGTTCTTC. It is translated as CSVLSGGLNEQFF.

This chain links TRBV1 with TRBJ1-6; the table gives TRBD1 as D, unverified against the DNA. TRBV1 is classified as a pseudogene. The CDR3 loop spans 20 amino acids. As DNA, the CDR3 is TGCACCAGCAGCCAGAGGGGGCCGGCTGGCCGCCCGGAGAGGGATTCACCCCTCCACTTT. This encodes CTSSQRGPAGRPERDSPLHF.

CDR3 protein: CATSGGDGYTF. The CDR3 DNA follows: TGTGCCACCAGCGGCGGGGATGGCTACACCTTC. This chain links TRBV24-1 with TRBJ1-2, with no clear D. This CDR3 contains 11 residues. V lost 7 bases, J lost 6 bases, and 8 bases lay in between. Germline V gene lookup returns CDR1 KGHDR and CDR2 SFDVKD.

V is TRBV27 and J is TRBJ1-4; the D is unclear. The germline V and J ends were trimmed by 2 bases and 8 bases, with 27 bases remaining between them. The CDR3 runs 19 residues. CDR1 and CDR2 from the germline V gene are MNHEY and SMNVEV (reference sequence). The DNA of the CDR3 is TGTGCCAGCAGTTTAGGTCTTCCCGGGTGGGAGTTCGTGAGGGAAAAACTGTTTTTT. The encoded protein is CASSLGLPGWEFVREKLFF.

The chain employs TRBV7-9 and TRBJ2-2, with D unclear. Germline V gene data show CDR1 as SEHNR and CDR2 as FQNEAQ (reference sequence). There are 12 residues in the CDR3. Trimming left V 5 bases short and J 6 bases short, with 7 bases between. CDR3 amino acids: CASSEASGELFF. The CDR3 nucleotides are TGTGCCAGCAGCGAGGCGTCCGGGGAGCTGTTTTTT.